This TCR beta chain was observed in a study of T cells in Graves' hyperthyroidism and ophthalmopathy. TCR beta CDR3 sequences were amplified from RNA transcripts. RT-PCR in the first round (using the HTBI primer set) targeted the TCR CDR3. Using its own MiXCR run on the multiplex PCR reads, TCRdb lists one record per CDR3 protein. The table has approximately 400,000 distinct CDR3 sequences, 14% to 15% seen once. CDR1 is MNHEY and CDR2 is SMNVEV in the germline V gene (reference sequence). V lost 0 bases, J lost 3 bases, and 12 bases stayed unmatched. The CDR3 totals 18 residues. This clonotype was seen many times. Graves' hyperthyroidism without ophthalmopathy progression within 18 months was termed stable.

The sequenced material came from blood. V gene TRBV27 combines with J gene TRBJ2-7; 9 bases align to TRBD1. This TCR derives from a woman in her twenties or thirties with Graves' hyperthyroidism. This chain's CDR3 is CASSLSISTGGRRYEQYF. CDR3 DNA: TGTGCCAGCAGTTTATCGATATCGACAGGGGGTCGTCGCTACGAGCAGTACTTC.